Listed below are T cell receptor beta chains from one sample, sequenced in a study of blood T cell repertoires in COVID-19. TCRdb keeps only in-frame clones here, not all; method: immunoSEQ multiplex PCR. The sample shows about 250,000 clones, around 88% of them seen only once. The sequenced sample consisted of peripheral blood. These receptors all stem from a man older than 75 with acute or convalescent COVID-19. Each CDR3 is given with its conserved first and last residue. The D gene is left open where the match is weak. Rows may omit the clone size; those that give it use once, few, many or a size class.

CDR3 length: 16
V gene: TRBV4-1
clone size: .
J gene: TRBJ1-6
D gene: TRBD1
CDR3 DNA: TGCGCCAGCAGCCCAGACAGGGTCCCCTATAATTCACCCCTCCACTTT
CDR3 protein: CASSPDRVPYNSPLHF

CDR3 length: 13
V gene: TRBV28
clone size: .
J gene: TRBJ1-5
D gene: .
CDR3 DNA: TGTGCCAGCAACTCGAGGGTCATTCAGCCCCAGCATTTT
CDR3 protein: CASNSRVIQPQHF

CDR3 length: 14
V gene: TRBV11-2
clone size: .
J gene: TRBJ2-7
D gene: TRBD2
CDR3 DNA: TGTGCCAGCAGCTGGCGGACTAGCGGGAGCGAGCAGTACTTC
CDR3 protein: CASSWRTSGSEQYF

CDR3 length: 15
V gene: TRBV27
clone size: .
J gene: TRBJ2-7
D gene: TRBD1
CDR3 DNA: TGTGCCAGCTCCTTTACCGGGACAGATGGTTACGAGCAGTACTTC
CDR3 protein: CASSFTGTDGYEQYF

CDR3 length: 15
V gene: TRBV6-6
clone size: .
J gene: TRBJ2-3
D gene: TRBD1
CDR3 DNA: TGTGCCAGCAGTAAGGACAGGGAGGGCACAGATACGCAGTATTTT
CDR3 protein: CASSKDREGTDTQYF

CDR3 length: 13
V gene: TRBV9
clone size: .
J gene: TRBJ1-1
D gene: .
CDR3 DNA: TGTGCCAGCAGCGTAGTAACTAACACTGAAGCTTTCTTT
CDR3 protein: CASSVVTNTEAFF

CDR3 length: 14
V gene: TRBV5-4
clone size: .
J gene: TRBJ2-5
D gene: .
CDR3 DNA: TGTGCCAGCAGCTTGGCTGGGACACAAGAGACCCAGTACTTC
CDR3 protein: CASSLAGTQETQYF

CDR3 length: 16
V gene: TRBV27
clone size: .
J gene: TRBJ1-5
D gene: TRBD1
CDR3 DNA: TGTGCCAGCAGTCCCCGGGACAGGGGGTCTCTCCGGCCCCAGCATTTT
CDR3 protein: CASSPRDRGSLRPQHF

CDR3 length: 14
V gene: TRBV29-1
clone size: .
J gene: TRBJ2-1
D gene: .
CDR3 DNA: TGCAGCGTATGGAAAGGGGCCCTTTCAAATGAGCAGTTCTTC
CDR3 protein: CSVWKGALSNEQFF

CDR3 length: 15
V gene: TRBV13
clone size: .
J gene: TRBJ2-6
D gene: .
CDR3 DNA: TGTGCCAGCAGCTTAAGGAGCTCTGGGGCCAACGTCCTGACTTTC
CDR3 protein: CASSLRSSGANVLTF

CDR3 length: 15
V gene: TRBV7-9
clone size: once
J gene: TRBJ1-6
D gene: .
CDR3 DNA: TGTGCCAGCAGGCCTCAGACGGGCTATAATTCACCCCTCCACTTT
CDR3 protein: CASRPQTGYNSPLHF

CDR3 length: 13
V gene: TRBV5-8
clone size: .
J gene: TRBJ1-5
D gene: .
CDR3 DNA: TGTGCCAGCAGCCCTCCACACGGCGGGGCCCAGCATTTT
CDR3 protein: CASSPPHGGAQHF

CDR3 length: 14
V gene: TRBV6-5
clone size: .
J gene: TRBJ2-3
D gene: .
CDR3 DNA: TGTGCCAGCAGGTCGACGAGGGGCACAGATACGCAGTATTTT
CDR3 protein: CASRSTRGTDTQYF

CDR3 length: 15
V gene: TRBV7-9
clone size: .
J gene: TRBJ1-4
D gene: .
CDR3 DNA: TGTGCCAGCAGCTTAGATTCAGGGGTGAGAGAAAAACTGTTTTTT
CDR3 protein: CASSLDSGVREKLFF

CDR3 length: 16
V gene: TRBV9
clone size: .
J gene: TRBJ2-7
D gene: TRBD1
CDR3 DNA: TGTGCCAGCAGCGCAGCAGGGACAGGGCCTCCCTACGAGCAGTACTTC
CDR3 protein: CASSAAGTGPPYEQYF

CDR3 length: 15
V gene: TRBV19
clone size: .
J gene: TRBJ1-5
D gene: TRBD1
CDR3 DNA: TGTGCCAGTAGTATGGGAACCGGGACAGGGGATCCCCAGCATTTT
CDR3 protein: CASSMGTGTGDPQHF

CDR3 length: 13
V gene: TRBV29-1
clone size: .
J gene: TRBJ2-3
D gene: TRBD2
CDR3 DNA: TGCAGCGTTGGTCCTAGCGGGGGAGATACGCAGTATTTT
CDR3 protein: CSVGPSGGDTQYF

CDR3 length: 14
V gene: TRBV6-4
clone size: .
J gene: TRBJ1-1
D gene: .
CDR3 DNA: TGTGCCAGCAGTCGCATACAGGGTGACACTGAAGCTTTCTTT
CDR3 protein: CASSRIQGDTEAFF

CDR3 length: 15
V gene: TRBV5-8
clone size: .
J gene: TRBJ2-5
D gene: TRBD1
CDR3 DNA: TGTGCCAGCAGCTTCACAAGGACAGGGCAAGAGACCCAGTACTTC
CDR3 protein: CASSFTRTGQETQYF

CDR3 length: 18
V gene: TRBV7-8
clone size: few
J gene: TRBJ1-2
D gene: TRBD1
CDR3 DNA: TGTGCCAGCAGCCTCTTAGGCCCCTCGGGACAGTTCCTCTATGGCTACACCTTC
CDR3 protein: CASSLLGPSGQFLYGYTF

CDR3 length: 14
V gene: TRBV9
clone size: .
J gene: TRBJ1-6
D gene: TRBD1
CDR3 DNA: TGTGCCAGCAGCCCAGGGACAGGGCATTCACCCCTCCACTTT
CDR3 protein: CASSPGTGHSPLHF

CDR3 length: 15
V gene: TRBV3-1/TRBV3-2
clone size: once
J gene: TRBJ2-7
D gene: TRBD2
CDR3 DNA: TGTGCCAGCAGCCAAGAGGCGGGAGGGCCCTACGAGCAGTACTTC
CDR3 protein: CASSQEAGGPYEQYF

CDR3 length: 14
V gene: TRBV7-9
clone size: once
J gene: TRBJ1-1
D gene: TRBD1
CDR3 DNA: TGTGCCAGCAGCCCACAGGGGTCGAACACTGAAGCTTTCTTT
CDR3 protein: CASSPQGSNTEAFF

CDR3 length: 16
V gene: TRBV7-3
clone size: .
J gene: TRBJ2-2
D gene: TRBD2
CDR3 DNA: TGTGCCAGCAGCCCAAACCTAGCGGGAGTCGTCGGGGAGCTGTTTTTT
CDR3 protein: CASSPNLAGVVGELFF

CDR3 length: 16
V gene: TRBV9
clone size: .
J gene: TRBJ2-2
D gene: TRBD2
CDR3 DNA: TGTGCCAGCAGCGTAGGAGCGGGGGGGCTAACCGGGGAGCTGTTTTTT
CDR3 protein: CASSVGAGGLTGELFF

CDR3 length: 14
V gene: TRBV19
clone size: .
J gene: TRBJ1-5
D gene: TRBD1
CDR3 DNA: TGTGCCAGTACCGGGACAGGGGGCGATCAGCCCCAGCATTTT
CDR3 protein: CASTGTGGDQPQHF

CDR3 length: 14
V gene: TRBV19
clone size: .
J gene: TRBJ1-1
D gene: TRBD1
CDR3 DNA: TGTGCCAGTAGTATTGGACAGGGGGGCACTGAAGCTTTCTTT
CDR3 protein: CASSIGQGGTEAFF

CDR3 length: 15
V gene: TRBV28
clone size: .
J gene: TRBJ2-4
D gene: TRBD1
CDR3 DNA: TGTGCCAGCAGTTCCAGGGGGCTAGCCAAAAACATTCAGTACTTC
CDR3 protein: CASSSRGLAKNIQYF

CDR3 length: 15
V gene: TRBV5-1
clone size: .
J gene: TRBJ2-3
D gene: TRBD2
CDR3 DNA: TGCGCCAGCAGCTTGGCGGGGGGGAGCACAGATACGCAGTATTTT
CDR3 protein: CASSLAGGSTDTQYF

CDR3 length: 16
V gene: TRBV4-3
clone size: once
J gene: TRBJ1-3
D gene: TRBD1
CDR3 DNA: TGCGCCAGCAGCCAAGATGGGGACAGCTCTGGAAACACCATATATTTT
CDR3 protein: CASSQDGDSSGNTIYF

CDR3 length: 14
V gene: TRBV7-3
clone size: .
J gene: TRBJ1-2
D gene: .
CDR3 DNA: TGTGCCAGCAGCTTAGGGGCAGGGAACTATGGCTACACCTTC
CDR3 protein: CASSLGAGNYGYTF

CDR3 length: 15
V gene: TRBV18
clone size: .
J gene: TRBJ2-5
D gene: TRBD2
CDR3 DNA: TGTGCCAGCTCACCAGGGACTAGCGGACAAGAGACCCAGTACTTC
CDR3 protein: CASSPGTSGQETQYF

CDR3 length: 12
V gene: TRBV29-1
clone size: .
J gene: TRBJ1-2
D gene: .
CDR3 DNA: TGCAGCGTTGAAGATGCGGGTTTGGGCTACACCTTC
CDR3 protein: CSVEDAGLGYTF

CDR3 length: 24
V gene: TRBV6-4
clone size: .
J gene: TRBJ1-6
D gene: TRBD1
CDR3 DNA: TGTGCCAGCAGTGACACTACAGGGGGCCCGCTCCGCGGGGGTTTTTGCTCCTATAATTCACCCCTCCACTTT
CDR3 protein: CASSDTTGGPLRGGFCSYNSPLHF

CDR3 length: 13
V gene: TRBV28
clone size: .
J gene: TRBJ2-3
D gene: .
CDR3 DNA: TGTGCCAGCAGACTCGGGAGTCCATATACGCAGTATTTT
CDR3 protein: CASRLGSPYTQYF

CDR3 length: 14
V gene: TRBV2
clone size: few
J gene: TRBJ2-2
D gene: .
CDR3 DNA: TGTGCCAGCAGTGGAACTCTACGGACCGGGGAGCTGTTTTTT
CDR3 protein: CASSGTLRTGELFF

CDR3 length: 19
V gene: TRBV4-2
clone size: .
J gene: TRBJ2-3
D gene: TRBD2
CDR3 DNA: TGTGCCAGCAGCCAAGAATCGTTGGCTAGCGGGGTGAGCACAGATACGCAGTATTTT
CDR3 protein: CASSQESLASGVSTDTQYF